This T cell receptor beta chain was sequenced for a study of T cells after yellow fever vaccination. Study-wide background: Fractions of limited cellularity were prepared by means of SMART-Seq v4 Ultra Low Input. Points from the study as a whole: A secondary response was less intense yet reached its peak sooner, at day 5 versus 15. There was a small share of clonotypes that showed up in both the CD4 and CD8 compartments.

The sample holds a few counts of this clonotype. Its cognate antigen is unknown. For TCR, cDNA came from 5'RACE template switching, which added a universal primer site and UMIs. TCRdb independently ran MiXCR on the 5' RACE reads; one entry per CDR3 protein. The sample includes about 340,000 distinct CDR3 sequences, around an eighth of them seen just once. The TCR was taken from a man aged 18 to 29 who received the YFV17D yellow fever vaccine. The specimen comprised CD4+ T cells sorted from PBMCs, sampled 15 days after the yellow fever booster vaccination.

DNA for the CDR3: TGCAGTGCTAGAGGGCTAGCGGATGGAACAGATACGCAGTATTTT. This sequence encodes CSARGLADGTDTQYF. The chain links TRBV20-1 to TRBJ2-3; 7 bases line up with TRBD2. The V gene's germline CDR1 is DFQATT and CDR2 SNEGSKA (reference sequence). J lost 3 bases, V lost 1 base, and 7 bases had no gene match. This CDR3 is 15 amino acids long.